A single TCR beta chain is shown here with its context. What it binds is not known. Amplification of the TCR beta CDR3 regions used RNA transcripts (as template). Investigators did first-round RT-PCR with HTBI primers, then second-round multiplex PCR. From the multiplex PCR reads, TCRdb called clonotypes with MiXCR, one entry per CDR3 protein. Here the sample spans approximately 160,000 distinct CDR3 sequences, around 40% being singletons. The data stem from a study of Graves' ophthalmopathy and Graves' hyperthyroidism. Study-level findings and limits: Most expanded clonotypes in thyroid above 0.001 frequency also showed up in blood.

Orbital computed tomography, together with clinical symptoms, serum thyroxine, TRAb and thyroid ultrasound, was used for diagnosis. Sequences were obtained from peripheral blood. This TCR was sampled from a man aged 25-45 years with Graves' ophthalmopathy.

CDR3 loop: CASSERTGQNSPLHF. The CDR3 bases are TGTGCCAGCAGTGAGAGGACAGGGCAGAATTCACCCCTCCACTTT. The chain has TRBV6-4 and TRBJ1-6; 8 nucleotides line up with TRBD1. The CDR3 sequence is 15 residues long. The germline V gene encodes CDR1 MRHNA and CDR2 SNTAGT. The ends lost 3 bases at V and 7 bases at J; junction bases unmatched: 5.